This TCR beta chain came from a study of T cell responses to AZD1222 COVID-19 vaccine. Some clones are missing from TCRdb's copy, which holds only in-frame ones; the method was immunoSEQ multiplex PCR. The repertoire has over 120,000 clones, around 90% of them found once; the top ten carry about 4.9%. Comment on this clone: The antigen is unknown.

Trimming removed 4 bases from V and 1 base from J; junction bases left unmatched: 5. Germline V gene data show CDR1 as SGHNT and CDR2 as YYREEE (reference sequence). The CDR3 totals 15 residues. Notes on the study in general: Repertoires were sampled only after the peak T cell response.

The sample here was peripheral blood, taken 28 days after the second dose of the MenACWY control vaccine. V gene TRBV5-4 combines with J gene TRBJ2-1; 7 positions agree with TRBD1. This sequence was found in an adult who received the MenACWY meningococcal vaccine as a control. As DNA, the CDR3 is TGTGCCAGCAGCGTCACAGGGGATTCCTACAATGAGCAGTTCTTC. Translated: CASSVTGDSYNEQFF.